These T cell receptor beta chains were read from a single sample in a study of T cells in Graves' hyperthyroidism and ophthalmopathy. TCRdb recomputed calls from the multiplex PCR reads with MiXCR, one row per CDR3 protein. The table lists about 420,000 distinct CDR3 sequences, 15% to 19% of them singletons. Specimen: blood. The receptor set was obtained from a woman younger than 35 with Graves' hyperthyroidism. CDR3s include the opening cysteine and the closing phenylalanine or tryptophan. The D gene is left open where the match is weak. The size field is filled for only some rows; it gives once, few, many or a size class.

v_call	clone_size	j_call	d_call	cdr3_nt	cdr3_aa
TRBV4-1	few	TRBJ1-2	.	TGCGCCAGCAGCCAACTACTTCCGGGAGGAACGCGGAACTATGGCTACACCTTC	CASSQLLPGGTRNYGYTF
TRBV5-5	many	TRBJ2-7	.	TGTGCCAGCAGCTTAAAACTCCCGGAATACGAGCAGTACTTC	CASSLKLPEYEQYF
TRBV20-1	many	TRBJ1-4	TRBD1	TGCAGTGCTAGCCGGGACAGGGGAGCAACTAATGAAAAACTGTTTTTT	CSASRDRGATNEKLFF
TRBV11-2	many	TRBJ2-3	TRBD2	TGTGCCAGCAGCTTCCTCGTGGCTAGCGGGAGAGATACGCAGTATTTT	CASSFLVASGRDTQYF
TRBV7-9	many	TRBJ2-3	TRBD1	TGTGCCAGCAGCCGACAGGGGGCGAAAACCCCCGATACGCAGTATTTT	CASSRQGAKTPDTQYF
TRBV28	many	TRBJ1-6	.	TGTGCCAGCAGTTTACAGGGGAGCTCCTATAATTCACCCCTCCACTTT	CASSLQGSSYNSPLHF
TRBV20-1	.	TRBJ2-5	.	TGCAGTGCTACCGCCCCCGGGGGAGAGACCCAGTACTTC	CSATAPGGETQYF
TRBV6-5	.	TRBJ2-3	.	TGTGCCAGCAGTTATCGAGTGTCGAAGAAAACGGTAGATACGCAGTATTTT	CASSYRVSKKTVDTQYF
TRBV7-3	.	TRBJ2-2	.	TGTGCCAGCAGCTTAATGCCCCGGACGGCGAACACCGGGGAGCTGTTTTTT	CASSLMPRTANTGELFF
TRBV28	few	TRBJ2-7	TRBD1	TGTGCCAGCAGTCGAGCCGGACAGGGTAACTACGAGCAGTACTTC	CASSRAGQGNYEQYF
TRBV29-1	.	TRBJ2-3	TRBD2	TGCAGCGCAGATATAGCGGGAGACCAAGATACGCAGTATTTT	CSADIAGDQDTQYF
TRBV6-6	.	TRBJ2-7	.	TGTGCCAGCAGTTACTACAAGTCGGGGGAGCAGTACTTC	CASSYYKSGEQYF
TRBV11-2	many	TRBJ1-1	.	TGTGCCAGCAGCTCAGCTTCTGACGACATGAACACTGAAGCTTTCTTT	CASSSASDDMNTEAFF
TRBV10-3	many	TRBJ2-7	.	TGTGCCATCAGGGTGACAGACTCCTACGAGCAGTACTTC	CAIRVTDSYEQYF
TRBV5-8	many	TRBJ2-1	TRBD2	TGTGCCAGCATCCCGACTAGCGGGAGCGGTATTGAGCAGTTCTTC	CASIPTSGSGIEQFF
TRBV28	many	TRBJ1-5	.	TGTGCCAGCAGTTTAGGAGGCCTAATTCAGCCCCAGCATTTT	CASSLGGLIQPQHF
TRBV19	few	TRBJ2-1	TRBD2	TGTGCCAGTAGACCAAGCGGGGGGGGTTACAATGAGCAGTTCTTC	CASRPSGGGYNEQFF
TRBV6-2/TRBV6-3	many	TRBJ2-5	TRBD1	TGTGCCAGCAGTTTCGAGATCCGACAGGGGAGCGCCAGTTTTCAAGAGACCCAGTACTTC	CASSFEIRQGSASFQETQYF
TRBV20-1	many	TRBJ2-3	TRBD2	TGCAGTGCTTCCCCCAGACTAGCGGGGGGAAGAGATAACACAGATACGCAGTATTTT	CSASPRLAGGRDNTDTQYF
TRBV20-1	many	TRBJ2-3	TRBD2	TGCAGTGCTAGCTGGCGGGGGGGCCCTGGTACGCAGTATTTT	CSASWRGGPGTQYF
TRBV13	few	TRBJ1-1	.	TGTGCCAGCAGCTTTCTTAGGGAGGTGGACACTGAAGCTTTCTTT	CASSFLREVDTEAFF
TRBV28	many	TRBJ1-1	.	TGTGCCAGCAGAGACCTTTGGAAAGGAACTGAAGCTTTCTTT	CASRDLWKGTEAFF
TRBV6-5	few	TRBJ2-7	.	TGTGCCAGCAGTTACTCCAGGGTCTCCTACGAGCAGTACTTC	CASSYSRVSYEQYF
TRBV28	many	TRBJ2-5	TRBD2	TGTGCCAGCAGTTTCGCGGGGGCGAGCGGGAGGCCAGGGGAGACCCAGTACTTC	CASSFAGASGRPGETQYF
TRBV6-1	few	TRBJ2-1	TRBD2	TGTGCCACCTACCGACTAGCGGGGGGGCACAATGAGCAGTTCTTC	CATYRLAGGHNEQFF
TRBV2	many	TRBJ2-3	TRBD2	TGTGCCAGCAGTAGCGGGACTAGCGGGAGCCTAGATACGCAGTATTTT	CASSSGTSGSLDTQYF
TRBV20-1	many	TRBJ1-4	TRBD1	TGCAGTGCTCGACAGGGAGGGGAAAAACTGTTTTTT	CSARQGGEKLFF
TRBV20-1	many	TRBJ1-2	.	TGCAGTGCTAGTTCCGACACCTCAGGGAGCTATGGCTACACCTTC	CSASSDTSGSYGYTF
TRBV10-3	many	TRBJ2-5	.	TGTGCCATCAGCGTCAGGGAAGGGGAGACCCAGTACTTC	CAISVREGETQYF
TRBV5-6	.	TRBJ2-7	.	TGTGCCAGCAGCCGCCCCCAGGGGGGCGAGCAGTACTTC	CASSRPQGGEQYF
TRBV20-1	.	TRBJ2-1	.	TGCAGTGCTTCCAGGTGGGAGAGGGGGGTCGGTAGGTCCTCCTCCTACAATGAGCAGTTCTTC	CSASRWERGVGRSSSYNEQFF
TRBV3-2	few	TRBJ1-2	.	TGTGCCAGCAGCCAAGGAAAGTCGTATGGCTACACCTTC	CASSQGKSYGYTF
TRBV13	many	TRBJ2-5	TRBD2	TGTGCCAGCAGCACCACTAGCGGGGGGCTCCAAGAGACCCAGTACTTC	CASSTTSGGLQETQYF
TRBV3-2	many	TRBJ1-1	.	TGTGCCAGCAGCCAAGAAATGAACACTGAAGCTTTCTTT	CASSQEMNTEAFF
TRBV28	few	TRBJ2-1	TRBD2	TGTGCCAGCAACCCCCTACGGAAGCGGGAGGGCCCCCAGCAGTTCTTC	CASNPLRKREGPQQFF
TRBV4-1	.	TRBJ2-7	TRBD1	TGCGCCAGCAGCAGAGGAATCCGGGACAGGGGGATCTACGAGCAGTACTTC	CASSRGIRDRGIYEQYF
TRBV28	few	TRBJ1-3	TRBD1	TGTGCCAGCACGGACAGGGGACGAAACACCATATATTTT	CASTDRGRNTIYF
TRBV12-3/TRBV12-4	many	TRBJ2-5	.	TGTGCCAGCAGTCTAAGAGGGGAGATACAAGAGACCCAGTACTTC	CASSLRGEIQETQYF
TRBV5-1	.	TRBJ2-7	.	TGCGCCAGCAGCCCCACCGTAGCCACCTACGAGCAGTACTTC	CASSPTVATYEQYF
TRBV24-1	.	TRBJ1-5	.	TGTGCCACCAGTGAGGGGACATCGGGATATAGCAATCAGCCCCAGCATTTT	CATSEGTSGYSNQPQHF
TRBV11-1	many	TRBJ2-7	.	TGTGCCAGCAGCTTTCCCGGAAGCTCCTACGAGCAGTACTTC	CASSFPGSSYEQYF
TRBV28	many	TRBJ2-1	.	TGTGCCAGCAGGGCCTTTCGGGCCTACAATGAGCAGTTCTTC	CASRAFRAYNEQFF
TRBV7-3	many	TRBJ2-1	TRBD2	TGTGCCAGCAGCTTATCCGCGGGAGGTGAGCAGTTCTTC	CASSLSAGGEQFF
TRBV7-3	many	TRBJ2-3	.	TGTGCCAGCAGCTTGACTTCTAGCACAGATACGCAGTATTTT	CASSLTSSTDTQYF
TRBV20-1	many	TRBJ1-5	.	TGCAGTGCTATTCTAGGGACATCTAATCAGCCCCAGCATTTT	CSAILGTSNQPQHF
TRBV19	.	TRBJ1-1	TRBD1	TGTGCCAGTAGCGTGGGACAGACGAACACTGAAGCTTTCTTT	CASSVGQTNTEAFF
TRBV7-9	few	TRBJ2-4	.	TGTGCCAGCAGCTCCCAGGGTATAGCCAAAAACATTCAGTACTTC	CASSSQGIAKNIQYF
TRBV20-1	few	TRBJ2-3	.	TGCAGTCATAGGGGCCAAGGCACAGATACGCAGTATTTT	CSHRGQGTDTQYF
TRBV29-1	.	TRBJ2-1	TRBD2	TGCAGCGTCCTTCGAGCGGGGGGCTACAATGAGCAGTTCTTC	CSVLRAGGYNEQFF
TRBV20-1	.	TRBJ2-1	.	TGCAGTGCTAGAGATGACCTCAATGAGCAGTTCTTC	CSARDDLNEQFF
TRBV7-2	many	TRBJ2-3	.	TGTGCCAGCAGCTTAGACGGGGGAGTCACAGATACGCAGTATTTT	CASSLDGGVTDTQYF
TRBV6-5	.	TRBJ2-7	TRBD1	TGTGCCAGCAGTTCGGTGACAGGGTCCTACGAGCAGTACTTC	CASSSVTGSYEQYF
TRBV4-3	.	TRBJ1-2	.	TGCGCCAGCAGCTATGGGGGGTCTAACTATGGCTACACCTTC	CASSYGGSNYGYTF
TRBV4-2	.	TRBJ2-3	TRBD2	TGTGCCAGCAGCCGCGGACTAGCGGGGGGGCGCGGCACAGATACGCAGTATTTT	CASSRGLAGGRGTDTQYF
TRBV7-9	few	TRBJ1-1	.	TGTGCCAGCAGCTTCTGGAGAGGAGAAGCTTTCTTT	CASSFWRGEAFF